These 11 T cell receptor beta chains were all obtained from the same sample, sequenced in a study of T cell responses to AZD1222 COVID-19 vaccine (dated by TCRdb to the early 2020s). Preparation of the library involved the immunoSEQ multiplex PCR assay. Not all clones reach the TCRdb copy of this immuneACCESS table, which keeps in-frame sequences only. Checked studies attribute under half of the gap to unresolved V genes and leave the rest unexplained. This sample gives roughly 140,000 clones in total; around nine tenths of them show up just once. Less than 2% of the sample lies in the top ten. The time point label on this specimen signifies: baseline before first vaccination. The input for sequencing was peripheral blood, taken on day 0 of AZD1222 vaccination. The receptors derive from an adult in good health.

The chain links TRBV7-9 to TRBJ2-7; TRBD2 aligns across 7 bases. This CDR3 has 14 residues. The trim removed 5 bases at V and 0 bases at J, leaving 4 bases unmatched. Germline CDR1 and CDR2: SEHNR and FQNEAQ (reference sequence). CDR3 bases: TGTGCCAGCAGCCCTAGCGGATACTCCTACGAGCAGTACTTC. Protein sequence: CASSPSGYSYEQYF.

J is TRBJ2-5 and V is TRBV9; 7 nucleotides match TRBD2. This CDR3 has 16 residues. Germline-derived CDR1 and CDR2 are SGDLS and YYNGEE. The junction had 7 bases not matched to a gene; V was cut back by 0 bases and J by 2 bases. The CDR3 reads CASSVAPGAGQETQYF. The CDR3 DNA reads as TGTGCCAGCAGCGTAGCTCCGGGAGCGGGGCAAGAGACCCAGTACTTC. The entire variable domain, with the rest obtained from reference TRBV9 and TRBJ2-5, is as follows: DSGVTQTPKHLITATGQRVTLRCSPRSGDLSVYWYQQSLDQGLQFLIQYYNGEERAKGNILERFSAQQFPDLHSELNLSSLELGDSALYFCASSVAPGAGQETQYFGPGTRLLVL.

This chain connects TRBV6-5 to TRBJ1-3; TRBD1 agrees at 7 bases. The V gene end was trimmed by 4 bases and the J gene end by 3 bases; junction bases not matched to a gene: 6. The germline V gene encodes CDR1 MNHEY and CDR2 SVGAGI. This CDR3 contains 15 residues. Here the CDR3 DNA reads TGTGCCAGCAGTTCATCAGGACAGGTTGGAAACACCATATATTTT. Translated, it gives CASSSSGQVGNTIYF.

This sequence joins TRBV7-3 and TRBJ1-2, with D possibly matching TRBD1 (5 bases). This CDR3 contains 13 residues. Germline CDR1 SGHTA, CDR2 FQGTGA. Trimming removed 2 bases at V and 4 bases at J, with 8 bases between. CDR3 in amino acids: CASSLDSAYGYTF. The CDR3 nucleotides are TGTGCCAGCAGCTTAGACAGCGCCTATGGCTACACCTTC.

This chain links TRBV4-1 with TRBJ2-1, with unresolved D. V lost 3 bases to trimming and J lost 2 bases, with 20 bases between them. Germline CDR1 and CDR2: MGHRA and YSYEKL. The CDR3 contains 18 residues. Here the CDR3 DNA reads TGCGCCAGCAGCCAGACCGTTACGAATTCTTATGCCTACAATGAGCAGTTCTTC. Amino acid sequence: CASSQTVTNSYAYNEQFF.

The J gene is TRBJ1-1, the V gene TRBV29-1; D unclear. The germline V gene has CDR1 SQVTM and CDR2 ANQGSEA. V shed 4 bases and J shed 6 bases, with 6 bases lying between them. CDR3 length: 10 amino acids. The DNA for the CDR3 is TGCAGCGTTGTTGGTTCTGAAGCTTTCTTT. It codes for CSVVGSEAFF.

This chain joins TRBV6-5 and TRBJ2-7; weak D call: TRBD1 (6 bases). CDR3 length: 12 residues. Germline V gene sequence: CDR1 MNHEY, CDR2 SVGAGI. The V end was cut by 8 bases, the J end by 6 bases, with 14 bases between. The CDR3, as DNA: TGTGCCAGCGGCCAGGGGACGGGCGAGCAGTACTTC. Its translation is CASGQGTGEQYF.

The V gene is TRBV5-4, the J gene TRBJ1-2, with 8 nucleotides matching TRBD1. V dropped 4 bases and J dropped 5; count of bases not matched to a gene: 4. Germline V lookup: CDR1 SGHNT, CDR2 YYREEE (reference sequence). The CDR3 consists of 13 residues. Here the CDR3 reads CASSKDRAYGYTF. The CDR3 DNA sequence: TGTGCCAGCAGCAAGGACAGGGCTTATGGCTACACCTTC.

This clone turned up a few times. The chain is built from TRBV30 and TRBJ1-4, with 9 bases fitting TRBD1. The ends lost 1 base at V and 0 bases at J; junction bases unmatched: 6. The CDR3 is 17 amino acids. Looked up from germline, CDR1 is GTSNPN and CDR2 is SVGIG (reference sequence). CDR3 in DNA: TGTGCCTGGAGTGAACCGGGACAGGGCACAACTAATGAAAAACTGTTTTTT. The encoded protein is CAWSEPGQGTTNEKLFF.

CDR3 DNA: TGTGCCAGCAGTTGGGGGGGGCCCCAGCCCCAGCATTTT. Its protein product is CASSWGGPQPQHF. The chain carries TRBV28 and TRBJ1-5; tentative D call: TRBD1 (6 bases). The CDR3 extends over 13 amino acids. Germline CDR1 is MDHEN and CDR2 is SYDVKM. Between the trimmed V and J ends, which lost 4 bases and 7 bases, there was a span of 11 bases.

The chain couples TRBV19 to TRBJ2-1, with 11 positions matching TRBD2. V lost 9 bases, J lost 4 bases, and 17 bases stayed unmatched. This CDR3 has 18 residues. The germline gives CDR1 LNHDA, CDR2 SQIVND (reference sequence). This CDR3 is CASLRVLAGGSEYNEQFF. The CDR3, as DNA: TGTGCCAGCCTCAGGGTCCTAGCGGGAGGATCGGAGTACAATGAGCAGTTCTTC.